This T cell receptor beta chain stems from a study of blood T cells in healthy people across ages. Overall study results and limits: Fewer expanded clones and more diversity marked long-lived versus aged donors.

Concerning this clonotype itself: Its antigen is unknown.

V gave up 3 bases and J gave up 4 bases, with 13 bases separating them. CDR3 length: 14 amino acids. The germline V gene has CDR1 SGHDN and CDR2 FVKESK. Together with a sample-barcoded 5' primer, a J-beta primer mix was included in a second PCR lasting about 7 to 11 cycles. Every molecule of cDNA carried a tag from a template-switch adaptor with 12 random nucleotides. TCRdb processed the 5' RACE reads anew with MiXCR; each CDR3 protein has one entry. The data show 800,000 to 900,000 distinct CDR3 sequences, around 68% seen once. Every donor contributed approximately 10 milliliters of peripheral blood by blood draw.

The chain has TRBV14 and TRBJ2-7, with D tentatively TRBD2 (6 bases). This TCR was recovered from a man under 40 in good health. Sequenced sample: blood. CDR3 DNA: TGTGCCAGCAGCCACGGGACTGATAATTACGAGCAGTACTTC. It specifies CASSHGTDNYEQYF.